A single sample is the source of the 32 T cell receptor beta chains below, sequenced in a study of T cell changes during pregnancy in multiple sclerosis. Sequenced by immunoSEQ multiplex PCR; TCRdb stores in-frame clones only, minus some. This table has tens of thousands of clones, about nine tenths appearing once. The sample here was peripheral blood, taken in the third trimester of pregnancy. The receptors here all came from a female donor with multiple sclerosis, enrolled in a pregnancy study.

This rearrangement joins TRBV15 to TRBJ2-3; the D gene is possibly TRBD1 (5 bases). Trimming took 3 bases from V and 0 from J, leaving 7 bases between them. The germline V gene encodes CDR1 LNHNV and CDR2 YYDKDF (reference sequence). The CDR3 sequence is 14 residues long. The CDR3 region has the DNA TGTGCCACCAGCAGGGACACTAGCACAGATACGCAGTATTTT. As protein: CATSRDTSTDTQYF.

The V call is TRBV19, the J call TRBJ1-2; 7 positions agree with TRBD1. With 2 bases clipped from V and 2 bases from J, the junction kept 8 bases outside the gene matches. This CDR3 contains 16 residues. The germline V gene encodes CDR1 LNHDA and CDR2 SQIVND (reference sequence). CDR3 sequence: CASSITGTAKNYGYTF. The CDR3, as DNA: TGTGCCAGTAGTATAACTGGGACAGCGAAAAACTATGGCTACACCTTC.

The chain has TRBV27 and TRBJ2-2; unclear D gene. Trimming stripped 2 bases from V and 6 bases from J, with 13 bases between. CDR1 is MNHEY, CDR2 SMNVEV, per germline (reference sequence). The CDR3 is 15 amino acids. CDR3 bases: TGTGCCAGCAGTTTAGAATCCTTCGGGTCCGGGGAGCTGTTTTTT. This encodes CASSLESFGSGELFF.

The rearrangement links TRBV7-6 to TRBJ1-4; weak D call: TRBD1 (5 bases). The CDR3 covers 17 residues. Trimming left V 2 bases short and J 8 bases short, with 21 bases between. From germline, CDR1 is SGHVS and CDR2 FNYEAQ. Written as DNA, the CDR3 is TGTGCCAGCAGCTTACTGCCTTATGATGGGGGGAACGAAAAACTGTTTTTT. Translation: CASSLLPYDGGNEKLFF.

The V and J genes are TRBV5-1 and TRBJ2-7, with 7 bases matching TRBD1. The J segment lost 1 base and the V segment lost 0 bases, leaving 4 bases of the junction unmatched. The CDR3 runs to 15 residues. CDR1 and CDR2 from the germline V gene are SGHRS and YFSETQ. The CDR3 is CASSLGGGASYEQYF. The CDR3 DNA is TGCGCCAGCAGCTTGGGAGGGGGCGCGTCCTACGAGCAGTACTTC.

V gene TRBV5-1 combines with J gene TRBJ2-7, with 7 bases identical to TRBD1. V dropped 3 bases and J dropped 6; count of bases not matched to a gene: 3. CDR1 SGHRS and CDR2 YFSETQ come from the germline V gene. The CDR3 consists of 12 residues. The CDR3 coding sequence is TGCGCCAGCAGCTCCGAGGGGGCCGAGCAGTACTTC. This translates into CASSSEGAEQYF.

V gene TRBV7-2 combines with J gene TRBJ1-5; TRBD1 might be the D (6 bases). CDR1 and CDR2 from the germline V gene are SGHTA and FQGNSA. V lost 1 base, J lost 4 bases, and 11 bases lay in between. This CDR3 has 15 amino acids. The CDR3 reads CASSLVTGLNQPQHF. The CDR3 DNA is TGTGCCAGCAGCTTAGTGACAGGCCTGAATCAGCCCCAGCATTTT.

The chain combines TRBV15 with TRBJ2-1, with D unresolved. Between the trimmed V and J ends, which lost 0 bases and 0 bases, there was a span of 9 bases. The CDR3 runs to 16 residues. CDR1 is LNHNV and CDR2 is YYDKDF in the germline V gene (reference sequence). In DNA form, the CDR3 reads TGTGCCACCAGCAGAGATGGCCGAAGCTCCTACAATGAGCAGTTCTTC. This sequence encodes CATSRDGRSSYNEQFF.

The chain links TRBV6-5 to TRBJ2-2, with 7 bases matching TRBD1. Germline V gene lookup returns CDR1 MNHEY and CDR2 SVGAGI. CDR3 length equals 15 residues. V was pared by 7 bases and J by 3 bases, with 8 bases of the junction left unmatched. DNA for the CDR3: TGTGCCAGCAAGGCCTCAGGACAGGACACCGGGGAGCTGTTTTTT. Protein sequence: CASKASGQDTGELFF.

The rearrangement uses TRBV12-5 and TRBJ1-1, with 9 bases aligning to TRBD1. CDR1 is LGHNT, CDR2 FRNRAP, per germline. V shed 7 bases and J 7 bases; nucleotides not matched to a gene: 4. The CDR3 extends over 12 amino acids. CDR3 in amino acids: CASEQGAYEAFF. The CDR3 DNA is TGTGCTAGTGAACAGGGGGCGTATGAAGCTTTCTTT.

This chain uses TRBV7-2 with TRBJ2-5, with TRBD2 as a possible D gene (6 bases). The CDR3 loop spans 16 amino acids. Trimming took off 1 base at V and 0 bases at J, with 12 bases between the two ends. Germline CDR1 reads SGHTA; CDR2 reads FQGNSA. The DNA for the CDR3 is TGTGCCAGCAGCTTAGGGGGGACTCCGTACCAAGAGACCCAGTACTTC. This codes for CASSLGGTPYQETQYF.

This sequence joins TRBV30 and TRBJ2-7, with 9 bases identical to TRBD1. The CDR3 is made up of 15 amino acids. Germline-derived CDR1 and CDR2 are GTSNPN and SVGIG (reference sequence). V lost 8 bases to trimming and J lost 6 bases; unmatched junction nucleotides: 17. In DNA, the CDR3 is TGTGCCGGCCGTACAGGGGGCGGAATGCTGGGCGAGCAGTACTTC. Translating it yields CAGRTGGGMLGEQYF.

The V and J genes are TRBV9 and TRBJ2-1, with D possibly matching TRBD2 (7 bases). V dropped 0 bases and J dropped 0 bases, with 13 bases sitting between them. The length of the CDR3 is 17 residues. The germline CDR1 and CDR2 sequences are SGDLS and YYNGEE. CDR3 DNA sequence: TGTGCCAGCAGCGTAGCGAGTGGGGGGGCCTCCTACAATGAGCAGTTCTTC. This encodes CASSVASGGASYNEQFF. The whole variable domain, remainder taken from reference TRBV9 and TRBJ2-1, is DSGVTQTPKHLITATGQRVTLRCSPRSGDLSVYWYQQSLDQGLQFLIQYYNGEERAKGNILERFSAQQFPDLHSELNLSSLELGDSALYFCASSVASGGASYNEQFFGPGTRLTVL.

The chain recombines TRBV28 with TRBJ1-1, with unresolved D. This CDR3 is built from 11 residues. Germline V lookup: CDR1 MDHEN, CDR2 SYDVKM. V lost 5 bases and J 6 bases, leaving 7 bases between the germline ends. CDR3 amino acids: CASSQSAEAFF. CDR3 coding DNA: TGTGCCAGCAGTCAGAGCGCTGAAGCTTTCTTT. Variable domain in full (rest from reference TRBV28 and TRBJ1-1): DVKVTQSSRYLVKRTGEKVFLECVQDMDHENMFWYRQDPGLGLRLIYFSYDVKMKEKGDIPEGYSVSREKKERFSLILESASTNQTSMYLCASSQSAEAFFGQGTRLTVV.

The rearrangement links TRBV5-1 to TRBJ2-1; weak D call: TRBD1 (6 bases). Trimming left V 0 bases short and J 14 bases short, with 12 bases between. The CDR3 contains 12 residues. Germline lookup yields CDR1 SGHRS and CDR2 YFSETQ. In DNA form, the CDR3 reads TGCGCCAGCAGCTTGGATAGTCAGGGGAAGTTCTTC. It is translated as CASSLDSQGKFF. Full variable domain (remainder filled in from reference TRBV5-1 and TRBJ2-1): KAGVTQTPRYLIKTRGQQVTLSCSPISGHRSVSWYQQTPGQGLQFLFEYFSETQRNKGNFPGRFSGRQFSNSRSEMNVSTLELGDSALYLCASSLDSQGKFFGPGTRLTVL.

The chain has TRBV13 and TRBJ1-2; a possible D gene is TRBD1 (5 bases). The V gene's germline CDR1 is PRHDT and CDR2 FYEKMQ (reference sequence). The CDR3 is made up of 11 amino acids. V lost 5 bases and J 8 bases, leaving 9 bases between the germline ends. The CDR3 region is CASSLRGGYTF. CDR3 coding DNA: TGTGCCAGCAGCCTCCGGGGGGGCTACACCTTC.

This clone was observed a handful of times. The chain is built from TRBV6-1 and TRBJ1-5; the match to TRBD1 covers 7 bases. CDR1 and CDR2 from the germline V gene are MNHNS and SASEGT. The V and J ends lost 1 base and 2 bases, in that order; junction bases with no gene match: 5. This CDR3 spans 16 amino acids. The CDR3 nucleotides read TGTGCCAGCAGTGAAGGTGAAGGACAGGGCAATCAGCCCCAGCATTTT. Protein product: CASSEGEGQGNQPQHF.

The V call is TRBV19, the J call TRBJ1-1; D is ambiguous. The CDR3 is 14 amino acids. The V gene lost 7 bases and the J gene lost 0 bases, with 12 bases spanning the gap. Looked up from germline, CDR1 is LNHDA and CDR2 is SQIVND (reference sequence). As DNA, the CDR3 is TGTGCCAGTACCTCGGGAGGTTTGAACACTGAAGCTTTCTTT. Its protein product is CASTSGGLNTEAFF.

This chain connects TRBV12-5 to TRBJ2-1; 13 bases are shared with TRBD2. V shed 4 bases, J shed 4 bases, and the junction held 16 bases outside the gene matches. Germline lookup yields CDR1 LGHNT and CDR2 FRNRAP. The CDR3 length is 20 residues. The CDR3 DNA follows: TGTGCTAGTGGTTCCACTGGACTAGCGGGGGCCCAAGGGGCTTACAATGAGCAGTTCTTC. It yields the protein CASGSTGLAGAQGAYNEQFF.

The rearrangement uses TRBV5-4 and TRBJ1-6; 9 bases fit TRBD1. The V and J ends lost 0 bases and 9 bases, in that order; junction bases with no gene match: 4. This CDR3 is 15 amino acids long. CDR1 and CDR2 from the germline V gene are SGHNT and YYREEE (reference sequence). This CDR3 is CASSLEGQGFSPLHF. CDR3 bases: TGTGCCAGCAGCTTGGAAGGACAGGGGTTTTCACCCCTCCACTTT.

The CDR3 spells CASSLFSENTEAFF. The CDR3, as DNA: TGTGCCAGCAGCTTGTTTAGTGAGAACACTGAAGCTTTCTTT. V is TRBV7-6 and J is TRBJ1-1; unclear D gene. The ends were cut back, 3 bases at V and 1 base at J, with 9 bases in the middle. Germline values: CDR1 SGHVS, CDR2 FNYEAQ. The CDR3 has 14 amino acids. The entire variable domain, with the rest obtained from reference TRBV7-6 and TRBJ1-1, is as follows: GAGVSQSPRYKVTKRGQDVALRCDPISGHVSLYWYRQALGQGPEFLTYFNYEAQQDKSGLPNDRFSAERPEGSISTLTIQRTEQRDSAMYRCASSLFSENTEAFFGQGTRLTVV.

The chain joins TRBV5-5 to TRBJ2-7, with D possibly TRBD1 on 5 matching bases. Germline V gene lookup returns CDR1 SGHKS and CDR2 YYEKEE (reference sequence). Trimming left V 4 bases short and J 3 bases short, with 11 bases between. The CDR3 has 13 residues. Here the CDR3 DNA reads TGTGCCAGCAGCACCAGGGTTTACTACGAGCAGTACTTC. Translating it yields CASSTRVYYEQYF.

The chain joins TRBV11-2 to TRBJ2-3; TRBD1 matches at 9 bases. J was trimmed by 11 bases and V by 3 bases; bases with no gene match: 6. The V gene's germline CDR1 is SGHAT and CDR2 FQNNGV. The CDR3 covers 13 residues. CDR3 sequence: CASSFLDRGEQYF. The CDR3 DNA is TGTGCCAGCAGCTTCCTCGACAGGGGGGAGCAGTATTTT.

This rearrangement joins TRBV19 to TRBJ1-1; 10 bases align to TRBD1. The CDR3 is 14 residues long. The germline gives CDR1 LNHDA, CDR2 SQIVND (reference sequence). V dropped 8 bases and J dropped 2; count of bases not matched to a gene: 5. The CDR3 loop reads CASGRDRGNTEAFF. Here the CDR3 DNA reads TGTGCCAGTGGAAGGGACAGGGGTAACACTGAAGCTTTCTTT.

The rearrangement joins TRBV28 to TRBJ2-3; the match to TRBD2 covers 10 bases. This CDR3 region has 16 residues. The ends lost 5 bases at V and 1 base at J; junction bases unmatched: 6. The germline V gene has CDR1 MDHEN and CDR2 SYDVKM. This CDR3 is CASSPATSGGTDTQYF. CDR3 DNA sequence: TGTGCCAGCAGTCCCGCTACTAGCGGGGGCACAGATACGCAGTATTTT.

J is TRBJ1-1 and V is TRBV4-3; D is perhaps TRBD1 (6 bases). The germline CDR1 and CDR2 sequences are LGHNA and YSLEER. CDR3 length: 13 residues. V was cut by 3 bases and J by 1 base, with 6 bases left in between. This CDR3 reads CASSQGANTEAFF. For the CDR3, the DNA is TGCGCCAGCAGCCAGGGGGCGAACACTGAAGCTTTCTTT.

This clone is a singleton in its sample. The CDR3 spells CSVGSGGLNEQFF. The CDR3 DNA is TGCAGCGTTGGGTCGGGGGGGCTGAATGAGCAGTTCTTC. The V call is TRBV29-1, the J call TRBJ2-1; 8 positions agree with TRBD2. V was pared by 4 bases and J by 7 bases, with 6 bases of the junction left unmatched. Germline CDR1 reads SQVTM; CDR2 reads ANQGSEA. The CDR3 totals 13 residues.

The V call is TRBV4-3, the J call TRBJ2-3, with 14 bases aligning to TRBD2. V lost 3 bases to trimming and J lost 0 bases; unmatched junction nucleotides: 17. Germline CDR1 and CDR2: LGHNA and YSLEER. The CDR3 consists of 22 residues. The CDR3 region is CASSQAPTSGGARFTSTDTQYF. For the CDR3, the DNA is TGCGCCAGCAGCCAGGCTCCGACTAGCGGGGGGGCAAGGTTTACTAGCACAGATACGCAGTATTTT.

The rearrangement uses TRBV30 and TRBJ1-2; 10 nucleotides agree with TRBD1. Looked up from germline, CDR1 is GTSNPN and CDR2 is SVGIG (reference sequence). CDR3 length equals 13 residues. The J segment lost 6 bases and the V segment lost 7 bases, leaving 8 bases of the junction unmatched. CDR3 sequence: CAFRDRGHHGYTF. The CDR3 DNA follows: TGTGCCTTCCGGGACAGGGGCCACCATGGCTACACCTTC.

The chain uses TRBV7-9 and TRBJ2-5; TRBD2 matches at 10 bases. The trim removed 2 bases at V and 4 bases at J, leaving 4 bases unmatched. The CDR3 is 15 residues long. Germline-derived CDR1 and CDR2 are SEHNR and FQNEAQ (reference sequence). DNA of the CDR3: TGTGCCAGCAGCTTAATAGCGGGGGGACCAGAGACCCAGTACTTC. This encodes CASSLIAGGPETQYF.

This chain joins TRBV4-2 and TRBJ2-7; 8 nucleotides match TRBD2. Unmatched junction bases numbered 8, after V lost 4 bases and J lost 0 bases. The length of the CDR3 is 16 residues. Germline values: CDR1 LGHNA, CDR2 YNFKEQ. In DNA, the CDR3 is TGTGCCAGCAGCCCCCAACCCACTAGCGGCTCCTACGAGCAGTACTTC. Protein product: CASSPQPTSGSYEQYF.

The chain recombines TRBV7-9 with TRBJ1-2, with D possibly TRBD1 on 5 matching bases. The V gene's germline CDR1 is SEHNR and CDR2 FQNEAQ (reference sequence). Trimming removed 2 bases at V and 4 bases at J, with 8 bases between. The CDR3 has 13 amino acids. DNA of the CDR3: TGTGCCAGCAGCTTAAGGGGAACCTATGGCTACACCTTC. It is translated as CASSLRGTYGYTF.